This is a list of T cell receptor beta chains from one sample in a study of control samples from healthy donors and cancer patients. Only in-frame clones appear in the TCRdb table, and some are missing; sequencing was by immunoSEQ multiplex PCR. Of about 140,000 clones listed, around 90% were seen once; the top ten hold 1.5% to 2%. The sample comprised blood. The receptor source for this set is a man in his late teens or twenties in good health. Both conserved end residues are part of each CDR3. A D gene is named only where the DNA matches it firmly. Size is stated for part of the rows, as once, few or many counts, or as a class when the clone is expanded.

D gene	J gene	CDR3 length	V gene	clone size	CDR3 DNA	CDR3 protein
.	TRBJ1-6	14	TRBV6-4	.	TGTGCCAGCAGTGACTATCCCAGGGATTCACCCCTCCACTTT	CASSDYPRDSPLHF
.	TRBJ2-5	15	TRBV4-1	.	TGCGCCAGCAGCCAAGTTCAGGGGGGGCAAGAGACCCAGTACTTC	CASSQVQGGQETQYF
.	TRBJ1-3	12	TRBV27	once	TGTGCCAGCAAGAGCTCTGGAAACACCATATATTTT	CASKSSGNTIYF
TRBD2	TRBJ2-1	15	TRBV7-2	.	TGTGCCAGCAGCCCGGGCCGTATCGGGGGGAATGAGCAGTTCTTC	CASSPGRIGGNEQFF
.	TRBJ2-1	11	TRBV20-1	.	TGCAGTGCTAGTCACGGCGATGAGCAGTTCTTC	CSASHGDEQFF
TRBD1	TRBJ2-2	15	TRBV5-4	.	TGTGCCAGCAGCTCCACAGGGGTCGGCACCGGGGAGCTGTTTTTT	CASSSTGVGTGELFF
.	TRBJ1-3	17	TRBV11-2	.	TGTGCCAGCAGCTTAGGGACTTGGGGGAGCTCTGGAAACACCATATATTTT	CASSLGTWGSSGNTIYF
TRBD1	TRBJ1-1	16	TRBV4-3	.	TGCGCCAGCAGCCCCGGGACAGGGATAACGAACACTGAAGCTTTCTTT	CASSPGTGITNTEAFF
.	TRBJ2-1	14	TRBV6-2/TRBV6-3	.	TGTGCCAGCAGTTACTCCGGCAGGGACTATGAGCAGTTCTTC	CASSYSGRDYEQFF
.	TRBJ1-6	14	TRBV5-6	.	TGTGCCAGCAGGCCCCAGGGGAGTAATTCACCCCTCCACTTT	CASRPQGSNSPLHF
.	TRBJ2-7	12	TRBV7-6	.	TGTGCCAGCAGCTTAGATAGATCCGAGCAGTACTTC	CASSLDRSEQYF
.	TRBJ2-5	13	TRBV7-2	.	TGTGCCAGCAGCCCCCAGGGAGGCGAGACCCAGTACTTC	CASSPQGGETQYF
TRBD2	TRBJ2-3	17	TRBV7-2	.	TGTGCCAGCAGCTTACATGGCGGGGGGGCCAGCACAGATACGCAGTATTTT	CASSLHGGGASTDTQYF
.	TRBJ1-2	11	TRBV19	.	TGTGCCAGTAGTCTCGGGACGGTGCTCACCTTC	CASSLGTVLTF
.	TRBJ2-5	15	TRBV5-1	few	TGCGCCAGCAGCTCCGACCAAGGAGCGGAAGAGACCCAGTACTTC	CASSSDQGAEETQYF
.	TRBJ1-4	14	TRBV9	.	TGTGCCAGCAGCCCCCCGGGGGGTAGCGAAAAACTGTTTTTT	CASSPPGGSEKLFF
TRBD2	TRBJ2-2	16	TRBV18	.	TGTGCCAGCTCACCACCCGGACTAGCGGGTACCGGGGAGCTGTTTTTT	CASSPPGLAGTGELFF
.	TRBJ1-1	15	TRBV28	few	TGTGCCAGCAGTCTCCCGGGCCTGGAGGACACTGAAGCTTTCTTT	CASSLPGLEDTEAFF
.	TRBJ1-4	14	TRBV5-6	.	TGTGCCAGCAGCTTGATTGCAACTAATGAAAAACTGTTTTTT	CASSLIATNEKLFF
TRBD1	TRBJ1-2	14	TRBV5-1	.	TGCGCCAGCAGCGACCGGACAGGGCACTATGGCTACACCTTC	CASSDRTGHYGYTF
.	TRBJ1-2	13	TRBV9	.	TGTGCCAGCAGCGAGGGGACATTTGATGGCTACACCTTC	CASSEGTFDGYTF
.	TRBJ2-7	11	TRBV5-1	.	TGCGCCAGCAGCTTGGAGGGCGAGCAGTACTTC	CASSLEGEQYF
TRBD2	TRBJ2-1	15	TRBV2	.	TGTGCCAGCATGTTAGGGCGGGGGGTGGACAATGAGCAGTTCTTC	CASMLGRGVDNEQFF
TRBD1	TRBJ1-1	12	TRBV4-2	.	TGTGCCAGCAGGAAACAGGGGCCTGAAGCTTTCTTT	CASRKQGPEAFF
.	TRBJ2-5	14	TRBV3-1/TRBV3-2	.	TGTGCCAGCAGCCTCAGACTACAGCAAGAGACCCAGTACTTC	CASSLRLQQETQYF
TRBD1	TRBJ1-2	13	TRBV2	.	TGTGCCAGCAGGGGGACAGCGTCAGGGGGCTACACCTTC	CASRGTASGGYTF
TRBD1	TRBJ1-1	13	TRBV7-8	.	TGTGCCAGCAGCTTTGACAGGGATCATGCAGCTTTCTTT	CASSFDRDHAAFF
TRBD1	TRBJ2-7	14	TRBV2	.	TGTGCCAGCAGTGGAGACAGGGGCGGCTACGAGCAGTACTTC	CASSGDRGGYEQYF
.	TRBJ2-1	17	TRBV5-1	.	TGCGCCAGCAGCTTGGAAGGGGGTTCCAGCTCCTACAATGAGCAGTTCTTC	CASSLEGGSSSYNEQFF
.	TRBJ2-3	13	TRBV2	.	TGTGCCAGCAGGGGGGGGCGCGCAGATACGCAGTATTTT	CASRGGRADTQYF
TRBD2	TRBJ2-7	16	TRBV10-3	.	TGTGCCATCAGTGATCCGGGACTAGCGGCGTCCTACGAGCAGTACTTC	CAISDPGLAASYEQYF